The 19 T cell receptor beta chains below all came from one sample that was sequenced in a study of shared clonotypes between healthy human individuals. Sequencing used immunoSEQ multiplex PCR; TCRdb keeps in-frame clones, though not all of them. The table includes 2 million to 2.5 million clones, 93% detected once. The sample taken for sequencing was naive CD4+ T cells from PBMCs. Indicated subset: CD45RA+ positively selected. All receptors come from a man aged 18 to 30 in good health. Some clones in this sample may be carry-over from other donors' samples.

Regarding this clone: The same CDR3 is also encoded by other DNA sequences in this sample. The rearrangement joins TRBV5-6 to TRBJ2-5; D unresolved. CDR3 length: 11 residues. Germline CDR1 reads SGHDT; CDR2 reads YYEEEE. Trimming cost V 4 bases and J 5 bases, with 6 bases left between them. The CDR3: CASSLAETQYF. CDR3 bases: TGTGCCAGCAGCCTTGCCGAGACCCAGTACTTC.

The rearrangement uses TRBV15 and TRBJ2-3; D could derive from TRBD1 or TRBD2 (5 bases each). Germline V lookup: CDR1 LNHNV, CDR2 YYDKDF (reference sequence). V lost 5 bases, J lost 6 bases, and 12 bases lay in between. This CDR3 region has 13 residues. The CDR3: CATSGGPRDTQYF. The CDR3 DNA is TGTGCCACCAGCGGGGGACCTAGGGATACGCAGTATTTT.

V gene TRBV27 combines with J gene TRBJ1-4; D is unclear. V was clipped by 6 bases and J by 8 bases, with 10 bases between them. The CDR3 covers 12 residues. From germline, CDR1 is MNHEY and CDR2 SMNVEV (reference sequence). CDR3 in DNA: TGTGCCAGCAGGGGCGGGGTGGAAAAACTGTTTTTT. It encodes CASRGGVEKLFF.

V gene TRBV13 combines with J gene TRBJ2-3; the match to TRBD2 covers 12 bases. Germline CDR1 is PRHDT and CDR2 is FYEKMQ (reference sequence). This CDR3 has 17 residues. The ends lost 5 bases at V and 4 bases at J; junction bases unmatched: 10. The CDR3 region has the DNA TGTGCCAGCAGCCCCGGGACTAGCGGGTACCTGGCAGATACGCAGTATTTT. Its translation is CASSPGTSGYLADTQYF.

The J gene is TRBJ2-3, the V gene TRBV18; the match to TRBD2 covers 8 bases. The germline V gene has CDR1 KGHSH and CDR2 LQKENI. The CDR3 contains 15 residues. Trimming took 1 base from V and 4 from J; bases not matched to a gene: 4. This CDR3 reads CASSPQGLGSDTQYF. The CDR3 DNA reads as TGTGCCAGCTCACCACAGGGACTAGGATCAGATACGCAGTATTTT.

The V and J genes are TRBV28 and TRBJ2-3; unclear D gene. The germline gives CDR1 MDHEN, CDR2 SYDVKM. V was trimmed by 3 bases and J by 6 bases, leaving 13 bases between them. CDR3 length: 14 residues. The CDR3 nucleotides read TGTGCCAGCAGTTTTCCGGCGCGTGCGGATACGCAGTATTTT. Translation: CASSFPARADTQYF.

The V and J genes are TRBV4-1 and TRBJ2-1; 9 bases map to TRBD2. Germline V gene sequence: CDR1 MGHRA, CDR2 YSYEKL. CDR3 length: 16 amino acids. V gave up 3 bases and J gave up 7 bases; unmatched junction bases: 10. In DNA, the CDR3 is TGCGCCAGCAGCCATCTTTCTAGCGGGACCTGGAATGAGCAGTTCTTC. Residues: CASSHLSSGTWNEQFF.

The CDR3 DNA is TGTGCCAGCAGTAGACAGGCTTACAATGAGCAGTTCTTC. Amino acids: CASSRQAYNEQFF. This sequence joins TRBV28 and TRBJ2-1, with a weak D call TRBD1 (6 bases). Germline CDR1 is MDHEN and CDR2 is SYDVKM. Trimming left V 5 bases short and J 4 bases short, with 9 bases between. This CDR3 region has 13 residues.

Written as DNA, the CDR3 is TGTGCCAGCCACAGGGAGACCCAGTACTTC. Amino acid sequence: CASHRETQYF. The chain is built from TRBV27 and TRBJ2-5; D perhaps matches TRBD1 (5 bases). The CDR3 has 10 amino acids. Germline CDR1 is MNHEY and CDR2 is SMNVEV (reference sequence). Trimming took 8 bases from V and 5 from J, leaving 6 bases between them.

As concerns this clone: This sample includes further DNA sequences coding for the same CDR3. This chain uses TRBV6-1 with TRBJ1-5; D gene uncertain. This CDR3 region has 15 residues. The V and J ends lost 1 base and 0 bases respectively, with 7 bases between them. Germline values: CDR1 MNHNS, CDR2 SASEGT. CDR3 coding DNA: TGTGCCAGCAGTGAAGGGAGTTATAGCAATCAGCCCCAGCATTTT. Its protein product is CASSEGSYSNQPQHF.

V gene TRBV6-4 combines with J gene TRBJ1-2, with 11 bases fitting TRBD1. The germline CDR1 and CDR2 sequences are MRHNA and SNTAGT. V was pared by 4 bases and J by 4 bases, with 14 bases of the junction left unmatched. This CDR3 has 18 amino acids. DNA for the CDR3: TGTGCCAGCAGTGGGTGGAAGGACAGGGGGCTGGAGATCTATGGCTACACCTTC. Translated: CASSGWKDRGLEIYGYTF.

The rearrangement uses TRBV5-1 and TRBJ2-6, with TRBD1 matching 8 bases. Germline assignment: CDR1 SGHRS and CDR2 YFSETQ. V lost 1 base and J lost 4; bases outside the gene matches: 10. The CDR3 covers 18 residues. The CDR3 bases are TGCGCCAGCAGCTTGTATGGACAGGGTAACGACGGGGCCAACGTCCTGACTTTC. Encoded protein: CASSLYGQGNDGANVLTF.

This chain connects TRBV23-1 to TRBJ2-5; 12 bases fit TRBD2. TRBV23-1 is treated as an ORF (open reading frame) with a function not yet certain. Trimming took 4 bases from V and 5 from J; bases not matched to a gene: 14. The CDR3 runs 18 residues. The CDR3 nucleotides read TGCGCCAGCAGTCTCACTCGGACTAGCGGGGTGGGGCGGGAGACCCAGTACTTC. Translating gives CASSLTRTSGVGRETQYF.

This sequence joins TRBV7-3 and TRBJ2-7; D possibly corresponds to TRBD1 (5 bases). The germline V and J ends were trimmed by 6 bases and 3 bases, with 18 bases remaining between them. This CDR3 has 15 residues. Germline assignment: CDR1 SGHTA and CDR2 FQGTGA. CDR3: CASSPARRTHYEQYF. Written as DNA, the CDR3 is TGTGCCAGCAGTCCGGCCCGAAGGACACACTACGAGCAGTACTTC. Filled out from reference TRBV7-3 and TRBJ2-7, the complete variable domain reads GAGVSQTPSNKVTEKGKYVELRCDPISGHTALYWYRQSLGQGPEFLIYFQGTGAADDSGLPNDRFFAVRPEGSVSTLKIQRTERGDSAVYLCASSPARRTHYEQYFGPGTRLTVT.

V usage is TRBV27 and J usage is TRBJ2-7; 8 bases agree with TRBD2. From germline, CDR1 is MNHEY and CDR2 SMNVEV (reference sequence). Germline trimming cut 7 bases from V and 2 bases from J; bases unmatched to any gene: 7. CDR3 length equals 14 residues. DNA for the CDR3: TGTGCCAGCACCTCATCCGGGAGGGCCTACGAGCAGTACTTC. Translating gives CASTSSGRAYEQYF.

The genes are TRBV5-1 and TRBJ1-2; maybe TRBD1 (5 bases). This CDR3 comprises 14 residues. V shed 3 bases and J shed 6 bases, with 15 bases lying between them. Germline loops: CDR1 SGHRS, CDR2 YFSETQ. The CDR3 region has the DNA TGCGCCAGCAGCTCTCGGGGCGGCTCAGATGGCTACACCTTC. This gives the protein CASSSRGGSDGYTF.

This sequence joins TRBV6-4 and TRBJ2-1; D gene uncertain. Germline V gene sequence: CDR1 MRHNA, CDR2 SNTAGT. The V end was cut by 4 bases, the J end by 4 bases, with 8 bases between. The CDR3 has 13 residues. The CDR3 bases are TGTGCCAGCAGTGTGGAGCTTTACAATGAGCAGTTCTTC. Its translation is CASSVELYNEQFF.

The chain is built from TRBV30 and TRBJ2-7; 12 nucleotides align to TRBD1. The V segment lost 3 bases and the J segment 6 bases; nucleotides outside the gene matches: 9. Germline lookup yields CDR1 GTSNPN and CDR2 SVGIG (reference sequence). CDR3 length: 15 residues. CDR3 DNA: TGTGCCTGGAGCACCGGGGGACAGGGGGCGTCCGAGCAGTACTTC. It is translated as CAWSTGGQGASEQYF.

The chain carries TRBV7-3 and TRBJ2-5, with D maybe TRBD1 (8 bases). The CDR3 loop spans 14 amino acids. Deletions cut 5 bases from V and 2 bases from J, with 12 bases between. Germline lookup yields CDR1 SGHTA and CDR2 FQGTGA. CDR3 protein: CASSVQGGQETQYF. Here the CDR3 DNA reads TGTGCCAGCAGCGTACAGGGGGGGCAAGAGACCCAGTACTTC.